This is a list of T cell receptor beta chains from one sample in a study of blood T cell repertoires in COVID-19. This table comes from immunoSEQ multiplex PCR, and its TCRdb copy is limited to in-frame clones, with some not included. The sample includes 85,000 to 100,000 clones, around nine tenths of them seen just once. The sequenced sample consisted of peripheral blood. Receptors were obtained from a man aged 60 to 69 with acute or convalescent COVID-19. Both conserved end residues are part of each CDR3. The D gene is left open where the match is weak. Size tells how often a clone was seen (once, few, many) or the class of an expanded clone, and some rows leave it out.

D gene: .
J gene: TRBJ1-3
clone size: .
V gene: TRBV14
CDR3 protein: CASSQEIGAVGTIYF
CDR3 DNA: TGTGCCAGCAGCCAAGAAATCGGAGCTGTTGGAACCATATATTTT

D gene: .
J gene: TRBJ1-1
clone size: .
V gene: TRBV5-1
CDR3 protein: CASSLGAPNTEAFF
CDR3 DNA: TGCGCCAGCAGCTTGGGGGCACCCAACACTGAAGCTTTCTTT

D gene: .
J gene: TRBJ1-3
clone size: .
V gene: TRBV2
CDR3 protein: CASSENAVVWHF
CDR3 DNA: TGTGCCAGCAGTGAAAATGCGGTCGTGTGGCATTTT

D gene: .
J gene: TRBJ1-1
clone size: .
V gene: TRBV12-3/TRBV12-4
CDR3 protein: CASSPHLSTEAFF
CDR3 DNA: TGTGCCAGCAGTCCTCACCTTAGCACTGAAGCTTTCTTT

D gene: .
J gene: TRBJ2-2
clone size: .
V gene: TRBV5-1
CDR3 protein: CASSLALVNSGELFF
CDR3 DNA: TGCGCCAGCAGCTTGGCCCTTGTAAACTCCGGGGAGCTGTTTTTT

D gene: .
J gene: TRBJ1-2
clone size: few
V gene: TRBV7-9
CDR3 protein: CASSFTASDGYTF
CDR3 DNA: TGTGCCAGCAGCTTTACAGCATCTGATGGCTACACCTTC

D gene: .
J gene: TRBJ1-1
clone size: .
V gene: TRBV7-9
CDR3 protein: CASSRDATGTFF
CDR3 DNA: TGTGCCAGCAGTCGAGACGCAACGGGAACTTTCTTT

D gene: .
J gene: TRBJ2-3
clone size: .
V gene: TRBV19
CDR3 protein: CASSIGSPSTDTQYF
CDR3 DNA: TGTGCCAGTAGTATAGGTAGTCCTAGCACAGATACGCAGTATTTT

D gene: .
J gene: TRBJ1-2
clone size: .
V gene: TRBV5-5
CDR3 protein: CASSLAAGNNYGYTF
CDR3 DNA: TGTGCCAGCAGCTTGGCCGCGGGGAATAACTATGGCTACACCTTC

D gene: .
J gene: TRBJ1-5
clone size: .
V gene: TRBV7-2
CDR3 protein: CASSLAGGQAYSNQPQHF
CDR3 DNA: TGTGCCAGCAGCTTAGCGGGGGGGCAGGCCTATAGCAATCAGCCCCAGCATTTT

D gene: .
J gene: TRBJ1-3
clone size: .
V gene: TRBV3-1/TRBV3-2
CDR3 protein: CASSHQTGNTIYF
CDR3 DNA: TGTGCCAGCAGCCACCAGACTGGAAACACCATATATTTT

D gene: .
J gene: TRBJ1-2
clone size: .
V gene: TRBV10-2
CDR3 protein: CASSPMGGPFYGYTF
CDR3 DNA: TGCGCCAGCAGTCCAATGGGGGGACCCTTTTATGGCTACACCTTC

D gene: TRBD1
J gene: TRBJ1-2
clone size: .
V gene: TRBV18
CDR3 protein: CASSRQGMDGYTF
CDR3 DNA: TGTGCCAGCTCAAGACAGGGGATGGATGGCTACACCTTC

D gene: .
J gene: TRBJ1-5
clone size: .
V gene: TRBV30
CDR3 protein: CAWSLPGGNSNQPQHF
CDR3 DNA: TGTGCCTGGAGTTTGCCGGGGGGTAATAGCAATCAGCCCCAGCATTTT

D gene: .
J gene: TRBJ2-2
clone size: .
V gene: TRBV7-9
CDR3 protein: CASSATGTDTTGTGELFF
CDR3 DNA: TGTGCCAGCAGCGCTACCGGGACTGACACAACGGGAACCGGGGAGCTGTTTTTT

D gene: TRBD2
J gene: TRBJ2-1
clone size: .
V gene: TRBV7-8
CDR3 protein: CASSLVPPGGSYNEQFF
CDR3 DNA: TGTGCCAGCAGCTTAGTTCCCCCGGGGGGGTCCTACAATGAGCAGTTCTTC

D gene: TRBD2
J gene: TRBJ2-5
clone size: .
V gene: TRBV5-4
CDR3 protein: CASSHGLAANQETQYF
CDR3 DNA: TGTGCCAGCAGCCACGGACTAGCGGCTAACCAAGAGACCCAGTACTTC

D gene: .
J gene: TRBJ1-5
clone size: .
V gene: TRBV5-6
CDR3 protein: CASSLYDPSGNQPQHF
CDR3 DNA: TGTGCCAGCAGCTTGTATGATCCAAGCGGCAATCAGCCCCAGCATTTT

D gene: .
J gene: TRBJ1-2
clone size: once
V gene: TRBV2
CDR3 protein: CASSGGSGGYTF
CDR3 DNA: TGTGCCAGCAGTGGAGGTTCCGGCGGCTACACCTTC

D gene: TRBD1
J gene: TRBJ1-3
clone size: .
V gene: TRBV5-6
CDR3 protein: CASSLGTGAGNTIYF
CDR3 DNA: TGTGCCAGCAGCCTTGGGACAGGGGCTGGAAACACCATATATTTT

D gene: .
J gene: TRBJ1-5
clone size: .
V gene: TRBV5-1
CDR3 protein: CASSIDSNQPQHF
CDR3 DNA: TGCGCCAGCAGCATAGATAGCAATCAGCCCCAGCATTTT

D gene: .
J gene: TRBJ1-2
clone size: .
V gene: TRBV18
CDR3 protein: CASSPPAGEDYGYTF
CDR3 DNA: TGTGCCAGCTCACCACCGGCAGGGGAAGACTATGGCTACACCTTC

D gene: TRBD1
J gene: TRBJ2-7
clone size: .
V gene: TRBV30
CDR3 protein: CATGTGFRYEQYF
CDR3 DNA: TGTGCAACCGGGACAGGGTTTAGGTACGAGCAGTACTTC

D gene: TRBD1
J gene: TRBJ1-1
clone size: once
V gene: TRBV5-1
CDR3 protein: CASVRDRGANALGAEAFF
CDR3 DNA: TGCGCCAGCGTCCGGGACAGGGGAGCTAACGCGTTAGGCGCTGAAGCTTTCTTT

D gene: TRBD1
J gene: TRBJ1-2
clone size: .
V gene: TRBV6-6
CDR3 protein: CASSRSSTGTLYGYTF
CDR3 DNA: TGTGCCAGCAGTCGATCATCGACAGGGACTCTCTATGGCTACACCTTC

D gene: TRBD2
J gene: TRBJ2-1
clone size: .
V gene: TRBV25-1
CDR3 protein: CASSEGTSGNNEQFF
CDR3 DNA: TGTGCCAGCAGTGAAGGGACTAGCGGGAACAATGAGCAGTTCTTC

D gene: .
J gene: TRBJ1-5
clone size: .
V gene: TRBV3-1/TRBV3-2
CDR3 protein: CASSQNSQPQHF
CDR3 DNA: TGTGCCAGCAGCCAAAACAGTCAGCCCCAGCATTTT

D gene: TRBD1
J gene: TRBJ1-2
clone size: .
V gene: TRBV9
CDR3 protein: CASSRGQGVDYGYTF
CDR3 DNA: TGTGCCAGCAGCAGGGGACAGGGAGTAGACTATGGCTACACCTTC

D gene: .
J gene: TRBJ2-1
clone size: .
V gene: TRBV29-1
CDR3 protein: CSASWDTYNEQFF
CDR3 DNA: TGCAGCGCCTCGTGGGACACCTACAATGAGCAGTTCTTC

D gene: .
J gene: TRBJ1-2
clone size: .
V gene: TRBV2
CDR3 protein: CASARSYGYTF
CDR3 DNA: TGTGCCAGTGCCCGGAGCTATGGCTACACCTTC

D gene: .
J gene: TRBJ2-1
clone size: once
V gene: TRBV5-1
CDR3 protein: CASSMGWWGLQGNEQFF
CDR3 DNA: TGCGCCAGCAGCATGGGATGGTGGGGTCTCCAGGGCAATGAGCAGTTCTTC

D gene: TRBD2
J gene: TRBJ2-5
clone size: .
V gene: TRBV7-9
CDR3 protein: CASSFGLAGGPRQETQYF
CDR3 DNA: TGTGCCAGCAGCTTCGGACTAGCGGGGGGGCCACGCCAAGAGACCCAGTACTTC

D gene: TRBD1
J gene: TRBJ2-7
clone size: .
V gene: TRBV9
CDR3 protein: CASSAGTGRTSYEQYF
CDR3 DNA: TGTGCCAGCAGCGCCGGGACAGGGCGTACCTCCTACGAGCAGTACTTC

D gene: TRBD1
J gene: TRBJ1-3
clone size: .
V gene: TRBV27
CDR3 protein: CASSLAGTGVGNTIYF
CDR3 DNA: TGTGCCAGCAGTTTGGCCGGGACAGGGGTCGGAAACACCATATATTTT

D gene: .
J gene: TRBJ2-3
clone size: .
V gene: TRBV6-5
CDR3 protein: CASMRGSTDTQYF
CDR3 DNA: TGTGCCAGCATGAGGGGGTCCACAGATACGCAGTATTTT

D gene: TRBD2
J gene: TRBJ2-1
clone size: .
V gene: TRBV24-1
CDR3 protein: CATSDPGLAGNEQFF
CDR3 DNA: TGTGCCACCAGCGATCCGGGACTAGCTGGGAATGAGCAGTTCTTC

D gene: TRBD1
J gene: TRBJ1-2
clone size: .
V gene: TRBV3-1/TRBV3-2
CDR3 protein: CASSPDRVHGYTF
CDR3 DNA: TGTGCCAGCAGCCCCGACAGGGTACATGGCTACACCTTC

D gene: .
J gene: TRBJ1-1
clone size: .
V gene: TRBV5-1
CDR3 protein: CASSLEQGFTEAFF
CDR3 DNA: TGCGCCAGCAGCTTGGAGCAGGGGTTCACTGAAGCTTTCTTT

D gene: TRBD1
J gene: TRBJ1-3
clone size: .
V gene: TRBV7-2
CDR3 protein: CASSLTGTGNTIYF
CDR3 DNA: TGTGCCAGCAGCTTGACAGGGACTGGAAACACCATATATTTT

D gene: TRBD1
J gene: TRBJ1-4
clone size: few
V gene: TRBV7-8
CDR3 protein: CASSYRGGTNEKLFF
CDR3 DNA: TGTGCCAGCAGCTACAGGGGGGGGACTAATGAAAAACTGTTTTTT

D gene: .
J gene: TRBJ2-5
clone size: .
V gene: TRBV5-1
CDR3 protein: CASSFGGEETQYF
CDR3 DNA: TGCGCCAGCAGCTTCGGCGGGGAAGAGACCCAGTACTTC

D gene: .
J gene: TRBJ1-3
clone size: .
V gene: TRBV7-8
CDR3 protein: CASSSGRGGGNTIYF
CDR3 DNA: TGTGCCAGCAGCTCCGGCAGGGGTGGAGGAAACACCATATATTTT

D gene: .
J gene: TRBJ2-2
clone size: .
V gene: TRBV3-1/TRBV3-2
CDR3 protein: CASSSLRDTGELFF
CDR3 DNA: TGTGCCAGCAGCTCCCTCCGGGACACCGGGGAGCTGTTTTTT

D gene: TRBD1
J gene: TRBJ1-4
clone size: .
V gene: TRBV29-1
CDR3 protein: CSARTGGRKKLFF
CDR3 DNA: TGCAGCGCTCGGACAGGGGGCAGGAAAAAACTGTTTTTT

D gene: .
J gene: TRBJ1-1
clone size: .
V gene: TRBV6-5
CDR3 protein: CASSYDSGNTEAFF
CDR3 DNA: TGTGCCAGCAGTTACGACTCGGGGAACACTGAAGCTTTCTTT

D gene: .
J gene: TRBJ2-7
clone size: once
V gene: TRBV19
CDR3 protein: CASSIGRMAEQYF
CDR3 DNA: TGTGCCAGTAGTATCGGGAGAATGGCCGAGCAGTACTTC

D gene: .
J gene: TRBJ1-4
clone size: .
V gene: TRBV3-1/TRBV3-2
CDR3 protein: CASSLRGTNEKLFF
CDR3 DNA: TGTGCCAGCAGCCTTAGGGGAACTAATGAAAAACTGTTTTTT

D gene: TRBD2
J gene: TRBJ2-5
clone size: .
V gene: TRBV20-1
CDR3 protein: CSASAGGAGRLGETQYF
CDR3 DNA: TGCAGTGCTAGTGCCGGGGGGGCCGGCCGACTGGGTGAGACCCAGTACTTC

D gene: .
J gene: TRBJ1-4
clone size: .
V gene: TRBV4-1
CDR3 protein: CASSRGGLSEKLFF
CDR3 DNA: TGCGCCAGCAGCCGAGGGGGACTAAGTGAAAAACTGTTTTTT

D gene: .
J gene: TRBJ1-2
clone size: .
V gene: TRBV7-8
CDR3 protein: CASSLGGGSGYTF
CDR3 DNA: TGTGCCAGCAGCTTAGGGGGAGGGAGCGGCTACACCTTC

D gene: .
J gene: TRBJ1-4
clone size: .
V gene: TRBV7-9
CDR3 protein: CASSFPGGNEKLFF
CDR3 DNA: TGTGCCAGCAGCTTCCCCGGAGGGAACGAAAAACTGTTTTTT

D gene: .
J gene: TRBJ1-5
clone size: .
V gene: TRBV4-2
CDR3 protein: CASSQYGDQPQHF
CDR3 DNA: TGTGCCAGCAGCCAATACGGGGATCAGCCCCAGCATTTT